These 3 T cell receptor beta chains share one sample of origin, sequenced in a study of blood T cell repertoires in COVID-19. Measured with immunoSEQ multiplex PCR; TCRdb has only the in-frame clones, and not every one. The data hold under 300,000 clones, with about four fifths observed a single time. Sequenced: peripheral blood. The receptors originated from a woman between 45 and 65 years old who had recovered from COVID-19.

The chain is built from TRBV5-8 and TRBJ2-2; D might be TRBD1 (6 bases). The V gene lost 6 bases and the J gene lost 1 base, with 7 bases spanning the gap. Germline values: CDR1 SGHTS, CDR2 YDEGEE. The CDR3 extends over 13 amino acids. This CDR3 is CASTGQNTGELFF. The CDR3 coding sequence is TGTGCCAGCACGGGACAGAACACCGGGGAGCTGTTTTTT.

In DNA form, the CDR3 reads TGTGCCACCAGCTCCAACGGGGCAGGGACATCCTACGAGCAGTACTTC. The encoded protein is CATSSNGAGTSYEQYF. This rearrangement joins TRBV24-1 to TRBJ2-7; D possibly corresponds to TRBD1 (6 bases). The V end lost 7 bases, the J end lost 1 base, and 19 bases lay between the germline ends. The CDR3 is 16 amino acids. Germline assignment: CDR1 KGHDR and CDR2 SFDVKD.

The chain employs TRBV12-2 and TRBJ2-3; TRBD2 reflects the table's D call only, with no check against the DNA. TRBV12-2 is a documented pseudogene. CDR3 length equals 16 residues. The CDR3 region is CASRLGLAGVGDTQYF. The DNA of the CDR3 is TGTGCAAGTCGCCTGGGACTAGCGGGAGTTGGGGATACGCAGTATTTT.